A selection of T cell receptor beta chains follows, all from one sample in a study of post-analysis software for immune sequencing data. TCRdb analysed the PCR reads with MiXCR anew, one entry per CDR3 protein. The sample has some 690,000 distinct CDR3 sequences; roughly 30% are singletons. The sample comprised blood. The receptors shown here come from a girl aged 5 to 17 with multiple sclerosis. Both conserved end residues are part of each CDR3. The D gene is left open where the match is weak. Size values are once, few and many counts, or a class for expanded clones, and some rows have none.

abundance: NA; v_gene: TRBV29-1; j_gene: TRBJ2-1; d_gene: NA; CDR3nt: TGCAGCGTTGAAGCGGTGGTAGGGTACAATGAGCAGTTCTTC; CDR3aa: CSVEAVVGYNEQFF
abundance: NA; v_gene: TRBV27; j_gene: TRBJ1-2; d_gene: NA; CDR3nt: TGTGCCAGCAGCCCCGCCGGCCAGTTGTATGGCTACACCTTC; CDR3aa: CASSPAGQLYGYTF
abundance: NA; v_gene: TRBV7-2; j_gene: TRBJ1-2; d_gene: TRBD1; CDR3nt: TGTGCCAGCAGCCCAAACCCCGGACAGGGTGGGGGCTATGGCTACACCTTC; CDR3aa: CASSPNPGQGGGYGYTF
abundance: NA; v_gene: TRBV2; j_gene: TRBJ1-1; d_gene: NA; CDR3nt: TGTGCCAGCAGTGGGTTGGATAAAGTCGGCACTGAAGCTTTCTTT; CDR3aa: CASSGLDKVGTEAFF
abundance: NA; v_gene: TRBV4-1; j_gene: TRBJ2-1; d_gene: TRBD2; CDR3nt: TGCGCCAGCAGCCAAGCTGGGGGGGTTCCCTACAATGAGCAGTTCTTC; CDR3aa: CASSQAGGVPYNEQFF
abundance: many; v_gene: TRBV20-1; j_gene: TRBJ2-5; d_gene: NA; CDR3nt: TGCAGCGCAAGCGGCCGGGAGACCCAGTACTTC; CDR3aa: CSASGRETQYF
abundance: many; v_gene: TRBV12-3/TRBV12-4; j_gene: TRBJ2-4; d_gene: NA; CDR3nt: TGTGCCAGCAGAACTGTAGCCAAAAACATTCAGTACTTC; CDR3aa: CASRTVAKNIQYF
abundance: few; v_gene: TRBV9; j_gene: TRBJ1-1; d_gene: NA; CDR3nt: TGTGCCAGCAGCCCGAGCCGGGACATATTTTCCATGAACACTGAAGCTTTCTTT; CDR3aa: CASSPSRDIFSMNTEAFF
abundance: NA; v_gene: TRBV5-1; j_gene: TRBJ2-3; d_gene: TRBD2; CDR3nt: TGCGCCAGCAGCCTGACGCCGGGGGGAGGCACAGATACGCAGTATTTT; CDR3aa: CASSLTPGGGTDTQYF
abundance: NA; v_gene: TRBV29-1; j_gene: TRBJ2-5; d_gene: TRBD1; CDR3nt: TGCAGCGTTTCAGGGGGAGCGGAGACCCAGTACTTC; CDR3aa: CSVSGGAETQYF
abundance: NA; v_gene: TRBV5-1; j_gene: TRBJ1-4; d_gene: NA; CDR3nt: TGCGCCAGCAGCTTTTCAAGGGGCCAGACCGAAAAACTGTTTTTT; CDR3aa: CASSFSRGQTEKLFF
abundance: few; v_gene: TRBV9; j_gene: TRBJ2-3; d_gene: NA; CDR3nt: TGTGCCAGCAGCGTTGGGACAGCGGGCACGCAGTATTTT; CDR3aa: CASSVGTAGTQYF
abundance: NA; v_gene: TRBV20-1; j_gene: TRBJ1-2; d_gene: NA; CDR3nt: TGCAGTGCTAGCCCAGGGACCAGCTATGGCTACACCTTC; CDR3aa: CSASPGTSYGYTF
abundance: once; v_gene: TRBV28; j_gene: TRBJ1-1; d_gene: NA; CDR3nt: TGTGCCAGCAGGCGCCTCCGGGAAGCCCGAGAAGCTTTCTTT; CDR3aa: CASRRLREAREAFF
abundance: NA; v_gene: TRBV6-1; j_gene: TRBJ2-7; d_gene: NA; CDR3nt: TGTGCCAGCAGTCCTCTTGGCCCCGGGGGATACGAGCAGTACTTC; CDR3aa: CASSPLGPGGYEQYF
abundance: NA; v_gene: TRBV6-1; j_gene: TRBJ2-7; d_gene: NA; CDR3nt: TGTGCCAGCAGTGAAGGTTTAGGACGGACCTACGAGCAGTACTTC; CDR3aa: CASSEGLGRTYEQYF
abundance: NA; v_gene: TRBV6-5; j_gene: TRBJ2-7; d_gene: TRBD1; CDR3nt: TGTGCCAGCAGTAACCGACAGGGCTCCTACGAGCAGTACTTC; CDR3aa: CASSNRQGSYEQYF
abundance: few; v_gene: TRBV20-1; j_gene: TRBJ1-1; d_gene: TRBD1; CDR3nt: TGCAGTGCTAGAAGGGACAGGTCGTTTTGGAACACTGAAGCTTTCTTT; CDR3aa: CSARRDRSFWNTEAFF
abundance: NA; v_gene: TRBV6-1; j_gene: TRBJ2-5; d_gene: TRBD1; CDR3nt: TGTGCCAGCAGGGACAGGGCCCCCCAAGAGACCCAGTACTTC; CDR3aa: CASRDRAPQETQYF
abundance: NA; v_gene: TRBV28; j_gene: TRBJ1-2; d_gene: TRBD1; CDR3nt: TGTGCCAGCAGTTTCGAGACAGGGGCCTACCATGGCTACACCTTC; CDR3aa: CASSFETGAYHGYTF
abundance: NA; v_gene: TRBV20-1; j_gene: TRBJ2-7; d_gene: NA; CDR3nt: TGCAGTGCTCCACAGGGTAGCTCCTACGAGCAGTACTTC; CDR3aa: CSAPQGSSYEQYF
abundance: NA; v_gene: TRBV12-5; j_gene: TRBJ1-1; d_gene: NA; CDR3nt: TGTGCTAGTGGTTTATCAGGGTACACTGAAGCTTTCTTT; CDR3aa: CASGLSGYTEAFF
abundance: few; v_gene: TRBV4-3; j_gene: TRBJ2-3; d_gene: TRBD1; CDR3nt: TGCGCCAGCAGCCAAGCAAGTGGGACAGGGCATTCCACAGGTACGCAGTATTTT; CDR3aa: CASSQASGTGHSTGTQYF
abundance: many; v_gene: TRBV7-9; j_gene: TRBJ2-1; d_gene: TRBD2; CDR3nt: TGTGCCAGCAGCTTAGTAACTAGCGGGGGCCGACCCTACAATGAGCAGTTCTTC; CDR3aa: CASSLVTSGGRPYNEQFF
abundance: many; v_gene: TRBV12-3/TRBV12-4; j_gene: TRBJ1-1; d_gene: TRBD1; CDR3nt: TGCGCCAGCAGTCCCGGGACAGTGAACACTGAAGCTTTCTTT; CDR3aa: CASSPGTVNTEAFF
abundance: NA; v_gene: TRBV20-1; j_gene: TRBJ2-3; d_gene: NA; CDR3nt: TGCAGTGCGCCGAGCGGCGGGAGCACAGATACGCAGTATTTT; CDR3aa: CSAPSGGSTDTQYF
abundance: few; v_gene: TRBV20-1; j_gene: TRBJ2-7; d_gene: TRBD2; CDR3nt: TGCAGTCCGACGGGAGGGCGGGCCTACGAGCAGTACTTC; CDR3aa: CSPTGGRAYEQYF
abundance: NA; v_gene: TRBV6-6; j_gene: TRBJ1-4; d_gene: NA; CDR3nt: TGTGCCAGCAGTGGCAGGGGAGCAACTAATGAAAAACCGTTTTTT; CDR3aa: CASSGRGATNEKPFF
abundance: few; v_gene: TRBV12-3/TRBV12-4; j_gene: TRBJ1-4; d_gene: TRBD1; CDR3nt: TGTGCCAGCAGCCGGGACAGCTCTAATGAAAAACTGTTTTTT; CDR3aa: CASSRDSSNEKLFF